The source of this T cell receptor (beta chain) is a study of blood T cell repertoires in COVID-19. Germline V gives CDR1 MNHNY, CDR2 SVGAGI (reference sequence). Deletions cut 5 bases from V and 5 bases from J, with 27 bases between. This CDR3 has 18 amino acids. Only in-frame clones appear in the TCRdb table, and some are missing; sequencing was by immunoSEQ multiplex PCR. The sample holds 85,000 to 120,000 clones, roughly 85% seen once. The material sequenced was peripheral blood. The V call is TRBV6-6, the J call TRBJ1-1; tentatively, D is TRBD1 (6 bases). The sequence came from a man aged 50-59 years with active COVID-19. CDR3 sequence reads: CASSQPDSYTGRGTEAFF. CDR3 DNA: TGTGCCAGCAGTCAACCAGACAGCTATACAGGGAGGGGAACTGAAGCTTTCTTT.